This T cell receptor (beta chain) comes out of a study of blood T cell repertoires in COVID-19. Looking at the study overall: Samples came from the United States, Italy and Spain, spanning acute and convalescent COVID-19. T cells, B-cell-depleted T cells, or PBMCs provided the cDNA or gDNA that served as material.

Using immunoSEQ multiplex PCR, the repertoire was profiled, and TCRdb retains in-frame clones only, with some absent. The sample records fewer than 55,000 clones, approximately 84% being singletons. CDR3 length equals 15 residues. In germline, CDR1 is SGHRS, CDR2 YFSETQ. The germline V and J ends were trimmed by 8 bases and 8 bases, with 23 bases remaining between them. V is TRBV5-1 and J is TRBJ2-1; TRBD1 is a possible D gene (5 bases). Input material: peripheral blood. The receptor was derived from a man in his fifties with acute or convalescent COVID-19. The CDR3 DNA is TGCGCCAGAAGGATCGATGAGGACATACATGATGAGCAGTTCTTC. It is translated as CARRIDEDIHDEQFF.